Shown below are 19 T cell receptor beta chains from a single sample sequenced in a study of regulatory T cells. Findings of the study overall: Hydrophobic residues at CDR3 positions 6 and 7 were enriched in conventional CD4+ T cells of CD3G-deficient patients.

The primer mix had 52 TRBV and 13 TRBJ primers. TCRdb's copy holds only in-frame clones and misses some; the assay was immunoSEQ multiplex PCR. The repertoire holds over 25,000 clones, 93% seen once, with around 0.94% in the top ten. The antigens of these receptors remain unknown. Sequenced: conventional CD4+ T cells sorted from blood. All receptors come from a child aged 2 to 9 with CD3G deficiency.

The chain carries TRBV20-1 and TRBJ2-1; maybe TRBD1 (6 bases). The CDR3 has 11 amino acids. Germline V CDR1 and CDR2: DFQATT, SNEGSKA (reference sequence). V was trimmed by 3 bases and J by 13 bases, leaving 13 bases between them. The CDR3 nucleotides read TGCAGTGCTAGGGGGGCAATGAGACAGTTCTTC. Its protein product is CSARGAMRQFF.

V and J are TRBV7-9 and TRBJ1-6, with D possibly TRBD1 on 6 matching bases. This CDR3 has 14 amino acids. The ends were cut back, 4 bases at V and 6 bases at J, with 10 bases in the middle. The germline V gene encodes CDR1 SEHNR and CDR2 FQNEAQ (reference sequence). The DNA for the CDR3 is TGTGCCAGCAGCTCCGACAGGCGTAATTCACCCCTCCACTTT. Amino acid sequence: CASSSDRRNSPLHF.

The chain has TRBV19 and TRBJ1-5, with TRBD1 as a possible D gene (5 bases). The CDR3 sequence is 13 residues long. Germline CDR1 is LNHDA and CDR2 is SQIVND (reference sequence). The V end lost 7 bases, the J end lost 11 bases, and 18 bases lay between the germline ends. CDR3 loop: CASNSRWGKAQHF. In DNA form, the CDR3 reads TGTGCCAGTAACTCCCGGTGGGGGAAAGCCCAGCATTTT. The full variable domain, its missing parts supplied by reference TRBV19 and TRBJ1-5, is DGGITQSPKYLFRKEGQNVTLSCEQNLNHDAMYWYRQDPGQGLRLIYYSQIVNDFQKGDIAEGYSVSREKKESFPLTVTSAQKNPTAFYLCASNSRWGKAQHFGDGTRLSIL.

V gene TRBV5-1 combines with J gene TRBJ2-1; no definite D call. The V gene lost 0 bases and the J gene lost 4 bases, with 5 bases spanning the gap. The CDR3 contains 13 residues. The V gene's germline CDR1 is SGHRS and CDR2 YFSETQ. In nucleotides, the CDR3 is TGCGCCAGCAGCTTGGGGGATTACAATGAGCAGTTCTTC. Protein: CASSLGDYNEQFF.

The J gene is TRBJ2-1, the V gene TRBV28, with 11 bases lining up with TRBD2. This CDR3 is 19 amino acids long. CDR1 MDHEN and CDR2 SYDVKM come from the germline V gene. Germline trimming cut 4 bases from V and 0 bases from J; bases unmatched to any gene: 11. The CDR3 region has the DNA TGTGCCAGCAGTTCCACCCGTGGACTAGCGGGCTCCTCCTACAATGAGCAGTTCTTC. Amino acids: CASSSTRGLAGSSYNEQFF.

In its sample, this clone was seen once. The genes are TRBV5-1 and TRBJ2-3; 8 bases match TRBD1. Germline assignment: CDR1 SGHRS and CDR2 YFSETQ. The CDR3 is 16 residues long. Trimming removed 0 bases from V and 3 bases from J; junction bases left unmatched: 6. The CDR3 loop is CASSLEGQAGTDTQYF. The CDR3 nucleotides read TGCGCCAGCAGCTTGGAGGGACAGGCTGGGACAGATACGCAGTATTTT. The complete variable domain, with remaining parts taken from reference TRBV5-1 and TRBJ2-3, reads KAGVTQTPRYLIKTRGQQVTLSCSPISGHRSVSWYQQTPGQGLQFLFEYFSETQRNKGNFPGRFSGRQFSNSRSEMNVSTLELGDSALYLCASSLEGQAGTDTQYFGPGTRLTVL.

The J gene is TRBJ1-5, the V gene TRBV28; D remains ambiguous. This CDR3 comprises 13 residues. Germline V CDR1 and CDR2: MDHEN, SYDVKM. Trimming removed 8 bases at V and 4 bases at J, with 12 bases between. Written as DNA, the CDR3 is TGTGCCAGCGGACTGGAAGGAAATCAGCCCCAGCATTTT. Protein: CASGLEGNQPQHF.

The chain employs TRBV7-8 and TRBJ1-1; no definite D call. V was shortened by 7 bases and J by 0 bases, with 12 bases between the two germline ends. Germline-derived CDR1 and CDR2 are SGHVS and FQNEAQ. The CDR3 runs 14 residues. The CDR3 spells CASTPTGLNTEAFF. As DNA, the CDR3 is TGTGCCAGCACCCCGACCGGGTTGAACACTGAAGCTTTCTTT.

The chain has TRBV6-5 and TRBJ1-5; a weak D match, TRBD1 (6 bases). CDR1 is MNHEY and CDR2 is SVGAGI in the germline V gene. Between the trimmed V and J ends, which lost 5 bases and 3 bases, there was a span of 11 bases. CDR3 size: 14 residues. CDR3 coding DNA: TGTGCCAGCAGTAGGACAGACCCCAATCAGCCCCAGCATTTT. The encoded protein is CASSRTDPNQPQHF.

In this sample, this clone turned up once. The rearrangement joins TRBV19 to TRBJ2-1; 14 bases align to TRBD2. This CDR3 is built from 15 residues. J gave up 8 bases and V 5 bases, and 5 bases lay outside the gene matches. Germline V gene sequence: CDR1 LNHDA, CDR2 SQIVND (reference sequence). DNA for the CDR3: TGTGCCAGTAGTCTTCGACTAGCGGGAGGGTATGAGCAGTTCTTC. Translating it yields CASSLRLAGGYEQFF.

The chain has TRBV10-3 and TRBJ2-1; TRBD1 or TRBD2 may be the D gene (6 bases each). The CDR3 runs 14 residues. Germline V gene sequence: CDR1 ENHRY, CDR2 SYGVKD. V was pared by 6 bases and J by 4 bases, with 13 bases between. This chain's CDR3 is CAIRATGAYNEQFF. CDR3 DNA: TGTGCCATCAGAGCTACGGGGGCTTACAATGAGCAGTTCTTC.

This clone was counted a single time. The DNA for the CDR3 is TGCGCCAGCAGCTTGCAGGGTATGGCCGGGGAGCTGTTTTTT. This gives the protein CASSLQGMAGELFF. The chain recombines TRBV5-1 with TRBJ2-2, with D possibly matching TRBD1 (5 bases). Trimming pared 1 base from V and 6 bases from J, leaving 10 bases between. This CDR3 contains 14 residues. CDR1 and CDR2 from the germline V gene are SGHRS and YFSETQ.

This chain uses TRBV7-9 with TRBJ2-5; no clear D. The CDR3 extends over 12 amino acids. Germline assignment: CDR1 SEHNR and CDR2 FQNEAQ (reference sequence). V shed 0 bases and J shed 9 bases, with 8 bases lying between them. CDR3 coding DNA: TGTGCCAGCAGCTTAGCGGGAACGTCCCAGTACTTC. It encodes CASSLAGTSQYF.

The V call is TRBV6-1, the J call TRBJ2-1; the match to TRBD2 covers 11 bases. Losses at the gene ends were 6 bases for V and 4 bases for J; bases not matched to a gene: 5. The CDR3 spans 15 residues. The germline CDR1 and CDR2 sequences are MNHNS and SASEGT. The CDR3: CASRTLAGAYNEQFF. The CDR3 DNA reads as TGTGCCAGCAGAACACTAGCGGGAGCGTACAATGAGCAGTTCTTC.

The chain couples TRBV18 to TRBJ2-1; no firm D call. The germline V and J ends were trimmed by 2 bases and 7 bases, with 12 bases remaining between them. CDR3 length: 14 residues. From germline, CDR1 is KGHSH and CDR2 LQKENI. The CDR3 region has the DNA TGTGCCAGCTCACCATTCGCAGGCGAGAATGAGCAGTTCTTC. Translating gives CASSPFAGENEQFF.

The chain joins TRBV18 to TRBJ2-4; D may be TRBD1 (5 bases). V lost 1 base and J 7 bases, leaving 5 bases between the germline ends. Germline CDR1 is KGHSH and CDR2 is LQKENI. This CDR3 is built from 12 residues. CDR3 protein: CASSPQGNIQYF. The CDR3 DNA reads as TGTGCCAGCTCACCACAGGGGAACATTCAGTACTTC.

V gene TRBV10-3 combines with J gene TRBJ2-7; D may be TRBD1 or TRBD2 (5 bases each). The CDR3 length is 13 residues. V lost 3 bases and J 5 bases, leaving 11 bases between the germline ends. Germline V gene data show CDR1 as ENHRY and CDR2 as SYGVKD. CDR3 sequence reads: CAISDLAGNEQYF. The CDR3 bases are TGTGCCATCAGTGATCTAGCAGGGAACGAGCAGTACTTC.

In nucleotides, the CDR3 is TGTGCCAGCAGCGGGACTAGCGGGAGAACAGATACGCAGTATTTT. Its translation is CASSGTSGRTDTQYF. V and J are TRBV28 and TRBJ2-3, with TRBD2 identical over 14 bases. Germline V CDR1 and CDR2: MDHEN, SYDVKM. J gave up 3 bases and V 6 bases, and 2 bases lay outside the gene matches. The CDR3 extends over 15 amino acids.

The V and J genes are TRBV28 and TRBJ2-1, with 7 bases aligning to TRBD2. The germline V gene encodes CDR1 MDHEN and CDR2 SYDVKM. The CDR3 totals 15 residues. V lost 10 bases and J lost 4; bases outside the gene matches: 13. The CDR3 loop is CATTKGLAAYNEQFF. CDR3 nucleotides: TGTGCCACTACGAAGGGGCTAGCGGCTTACAATGAGCAGTTCTTC.